Listed here are 3 T cell receptor beta chains from one sample, sequenced in a study of shared clonotypes between healthy human individuals. Repertoires were generated with immunoSEQ multiplex PCR, while TCRdb's copy carries only in-frame clones and drops some. The repertoire includes some 2,000,000 clones, about 94% of them detected once, and more than 0.95% sits in the top ten. Terminally differentiated effector memory CD45RA+ cells were excluded by CCR7 positive selection of CD45RO-negative cells. The specimen sequenced was naive CD8+ T cells sorted from blood. The receptors were sampled from a man aged 18 to 30 in good health.

This chain connects TRBV27 to TRBJ1-1; D may be TRBD1 (5 bases). V lost 3 bases and J 1 base, leaving 9 bases between the germline ends. There are 14 residues in the CDR3. The germline V gene has CDR1 MNHEY and CDR2 SMNVEV (reference sequence). The CDR3 DNA is TGTGCCAGCAGTTTGGGGGTCTCGAACACTGAAGCTTTCTTT. Its translation is CASSLGVSNTEAFF.

A remark on this clone: Different DNA sequences within this sample yield the same CDR3. The rearrangement uses TRBV7-9 and TRBJ1-3; D gene uncertain. The CDR3 has 12 amino acids. V was pared by 3 bases and J by 4 bases, with 4 bases between. CDR1 SEHNR and CDR2 FQNEAQ come from the germline V gene (reference sequence). The CDR3 is CASSLTGNTIYF. The CDR3 DNA reads as TGTGCCAGCAGCTTGACAGGAAACACCATATATTTT.

In the case of this clone: Additional DNA sequences in this sample encode the identical CDR3. The chain is built from TRBV9 and TRBJ2-7; unclear D gene. CDR1 is SGDLS, CDR2 YYNGEE, per germline. V lost 3 bases and J lost 0, with 7 bases in between. The CDR3 sequence is 13 residues long. CDR3 region: CASSGTNSYEQYF. DNA of the CDR3: TGTGCCAGCAGCGGGACCAACTCCTACGAGCAGTACTTC.